The 18 T cell receptor beta chains below all came from one sample that was sequenced in a study of blood T cell repertoires in COVID-19. Sequenced by immunoSEQ multiplex PCR; TCRdb stores in-frame clones only, minus some. This sample yields hundreds of thousands of clones, of which roughly 86% are seen a single time; 1.3% belongs to the top ten. Sample: peripheral blood. The receptors here all came from an older man with acute or convalescent COVID-19.

V and J are TRBV19 and TRBJ1-4; D is unclear. CDR1 and CDR2 (germline): LNHDA, SQIVND (reference sequence). The CDR3 has 17 amino acids. With 2 bases removed from V and 5 bases from J, the gap between germline ends came to 18 bases. The CDR3 here is CASSIRFARRVNEKLFF. The CDR3 nucleotides read TGTGCCAGTAGTATAAGATTTGCGCGAAGAGTAAATGAAAAACTGTTTTTT.

This clone was detected only once. This rearrangement joins TRBV18 to TRBJ2-1, with TRBD2 identical over 7 bases. The V gene's germline CDR1 is KGHSH and CDR2 LQKENI. The CDR3 is 16 amino acids. The ends lost 2 bases at V and 3 bases at J; junction bases unmatched: 7. CDR3 bases: TGTGCCAGCTCACCATCTCGGCTAGCGGACTACAATGAGCAGTTCTTC. Its translation: CASSPSRLADYNEQFF.

The rearrangement links TRBV19 to TRBJ1-2; D is unresolved. Germline V gene data show CDR1 as LNHDA and CDR2 as SQIVND (reference sequence). This CDR3 region has 13 residues. The V gene lost 1 base and the J gene lost 3 bases, with 6 bases spanning the gap. DNA for the CDR3: TGTGCCAGTAGTATAGGCCTAGACTATGGCTACACCTTC. Translated, it gives CASSIGLDYGYTF. Full variable domain (outside the CDR3, taken from reference TRBV19 and TRBJ1-2): DGGITQSPKYLFRKEGQNVTLSCEQNLNHDAMYWYRQDPGQGLRLIYYSQIVNDFQKGDIAEGYSVSREKKESFPLTVTSAQKNPTAFYLCASSIGLDYGYTFGSGTRLTVV.

The sample holds one count of this clone. The chain employs TRBV6-1 and TRBJ2-7; 9 positions match TRBD2. V shed 2 bases and J 2 bases; nucleotides not matched to a gene: 7. Germline V gene sequence: CDR1 MNHNS, CDR2 SASEGT. The CDR3 has 16 residues. The CDR3 sequence is CASSEPASGITYEQYF. CDR3 bases: TGTGCCAGCAGTGAACCGGCTAGCGGGATAACCTACGAGCAGTACTTC.

The V gene is TRBV18, the J gene TRBJ2-7; 13 nucleotides align to TRBD2. The germline V gene encodes CDR1 KGHSH and CDR2 LQKENI. The CDR3 spans 17 residues. V shed 4 bases, J shed 5 bases, and the junction held 11 bases outside the gene matches. CDR3 sequence: CASSQTRTSGRINEQYF. In nucleotides, the CDR3 is TGTGCCAGCTCACAAACCCGGACTAGCGGGAGAATTAACGAGCAGTACTTC. The whole variable domain, remainder taken from reference TRBV18 and TRBJ2-7, is NAGVMQNPRHLVRRRGQEARLRCSPMKGHSHVYWYRQLPEEGLKFMVYLQKENIIDESGMPKERFSAEFPKEGPSILRIQQVVRGDSAAYFCASSQTRTSGRINEQYFGPGTRLTVT.

The rearrangement links TRBV6-2 or TRBV6-3 to TRBJ2-7; 7 bases agree with TRBD1. J was trimmed by 3 bases and V by 6 bases; bases with no gene match: 11. The CDR3 runs to 15 residues. CDR1 is MNHEY, CDR2 SVGEGT, per germline. This CDR3 reads CASSLGQSYFYEQYF. Written as DNA, the CDR3 is TGTGCCAGCAGCTTGGGACAGTCTTACTTCTACGAGCAGTACTTC.

This chain joins TRBV9 and TRBJ1-6; D unresolved. Germline CDR1 reads SGDLS; CDR2 reads YYNGEE. V was pared by 0 bases and J by 8 bases, with 12 bases between. This CDR3 contains 15 residues. DNA for the CDR3: TGTGCCAGCAGCGTAGCTACCGGTTTTGATTCACCCCTCCACTTT. Its protein product is CASSVATGFDSPLHF.

The V gene is TRBV28, the J gene TRBJ1-4; TRBD1 might be the D (6 bases). Between the trimmed V and J ends, which lost 5 bases and 5 bases, there was a span of 9 bases. This CDR3 has 13 residues. From germline, CDR1 is MDHEN and CDR2 SYDVKM. DNA of the CDR3: TGTGCCAGCAGTGGGGGCCTAAATGAAAAACTGTTTTTT. This encodes CASSGGLNEKLFF.

The chain has TRBV5-1 and TRBJ2-7; D unclear. Germline-derived CDR1 and CDR2 are SGHRS and YFSETQ. V was shortened by 4 bases and J by 0 bases, with 14 bases between the two germline ends. The CDR3 spans 15 residues. The chain's CDR3 is CASSPAPAFSYEQYF. The CDR3 region has the DNA TGCGCCAGCAGCCCCGCGCCAGCGTTCTCCTACGAGCAGTACTTC.

The CDR3 nucleotides are TGTGCCAGCAGCTTGGGGTCCCGAACTAGCGGGAGCACAGATACGCAGTATTTT. Translation gives CASSLGSRTSGSTDTQYF. This chain connects TRBV5-5 to TRBJ2-3; 9 bases match TRBD2. With V trimmed by 0 bases and J by 0 bases, 8 bases remained unmatched. The CDR3 runs 18 residues. From germline, CDR1 is SGHKS and CDR2 YYEKEE (reference sequence).

The gene calls are TRBV28 and TRBJ1-3; TRBD1 matches at 8 bases. The CDR3 sequence is 17 residues long. The V and J ends lost 7 bases and 0 bases, in that order; junction bases with no gene match: 11. Per germline, CDR1 MDHEN and CDR2 SYDVKM. The CDR3 is CASTPPGQGLSGNTIYF. Here the CDR3 DNA reads TGTGCCAGCACCCCCCCAGGACAGGGCCTCTCTGGAAACACCATATATTTT.

Concerning this clone itself: Within the sample, other DNA sequences also encode this same CDR3. V usage is TRBV4-2 and J usage is TRBJ1-5; D is ambiguous. The V gene's germline CDR1 is LGHNA and CDR2 YNFKEQ. The CDR3 is 14 residues long. Between the trimmed V and J ends, which lost 0 bases and 4 bases, there was a span of 7 bases. For the CDR3, the DNA is TGTGCCAGCAGCCAAGATTCGGGGAATCAGCCCCAGCATTTT. It yields the protein CASSQDSGNQPQHF.

The J gene is TRBJ1-2, the V gene TRBV27, with 9 bases fitting TRBD1. Germline loops: CDR1 MNHEY, CDR2 SMNVEV (reference sequence). J was trimmed by 0 bases and V by 8 bases; bases with no gene match: 7. This CDR3 is 15 amino acids long. The CDR3 protein is CASGQGSLANYGYTF. The CDR3 DNA reads as TGTGCCAGCGGACAGGGGTCTTTAGCTAACTATGGCTACACCTTC.

The chain uses TRBV10-3 and TRBJ2-7, with D possibly matching TRBD1 (6 bases). The CDR3 loop spans 11 amino acids. V lost 3 bases to trimming and J lost 6 bases, with 6 bases between them. The germline V gene encodes CDR1 ENHRY and CDR2 SYGVKD. The CDR3 protein is CAISEGGEQYF. In DNA form, the CDR3 reads TGTGCCATCAGTGAAGGGGGCGAGCAGTACTTC.

This chain links TRBV4-3 with TRBJ1-2; 8 bases agree with TRBD1. The CDR3 runs 14 residues. The germline gives CDR1 LGHNA, CDR2 YSLEER. Losses at the gene ends were 0 bases for V and 8 bases for J; bases not matched to a gene: 5. In nucleotides, the CDR3 is TGCGCCAGCAGCCAAGACCCCCCAGGGGGCGGCTACACCTTC. It encodes CASSQDPPGGGYTF.

V is TRBV5-1 and J is TRBJ2-7, with D hard to call. Germline V CDR1 and CDR2: SGHRS, YFSETQ. This CDR3 spans 15 amino acids. V lost 0 bases, J lost 1 base, and 11 bases lay in between. CDR3 loop: CASSLAGSISYEQYF. CDR3 DNA sequence: TGCGCCAGCAGCTTGGCCGGGTCCATTTCCTACGAGCAGTACTTC.

The rearrangement links TRBV30 to TRBJ2-5, with unresolved D. Germline V lookup: CDR1 GTSNPN, CDR2 SVGIG (reference sequence). V was trimmed by 5 bases and J by 2 bases, leaving 3 bases between them. The CDR3 spans 10 residues. This chain's CDR3 is CAWAQETQYF. DNA of the CDR3: TGTGCCTGGGCGCAAGAGACCCAGTACTTC.

This clone showed up just once. CDR3 in DNA: TGTGCCAGTAGTATGGGGGCAGGAGACACCGGGGAGCTGTTTTTT. Amino acids: CASSMGAGDTGELFF. This chain joins TRBV19 and TRBJ2-2, with a possible D match to TRBD1 (6 bases). This CDR3 has 15 residues. Germline assignment: CDR1 LNHDA and CDR2 SQIVND (reference sequence). The V gene lost 3 bases and the J gene lost 3 bases, with 11 bases spanning the gap.